Listed below are T cell receptor beta chains from one sample, sequenced in a study of long-term antiretroviral therapy in people with HIV. Repertoires were generated with immunoSEQ multiplex PCR, while TCRdb's copy carries only in-frame clones and drops some. The sample carries some 19,000 clones, around 84% recorded once. Sequencing used unsorted PBMCs, obtained 0.9 years after starting antiretroviral therapy. The receptors were sampled from a man between 18 and 35 years old with HIV. Each CDR3 is given with its conserved first and last residue. D genes are given only for firm matches. Size values are once, few and many counts, or a class for expanded clones, and some rows have none.

clone size: -; CDR3 length: 12; D gene: -; V gene: TRBV7-8; J gene: TRBJ1-3; CDR3 DNA: TGTGCCAGCAGCCCGACGGGGGGCACCATATATTTT; CDR3 protein: CASSPTGGTIYF
clone size: -; CDR3 length: 15; D gene: -; V gene: TRBV7-8; J gene: TRBJ1-1; CDR3 DNA: TGTGCCAGCAGCCCATCGACAGGAGTGAACACTGAAGCTTTCTTT; CDR3 protein: CASSPSTGVNTEAFF
clone size: -; CDR3 length: 20; D gene: -; V gene: TRBV4-1; J gene: TRBJ2-1; CDR3 DNA: TGCGCCAGCAGCCCCCGCCGGCTTCAGGGGCCCAGGGGCTCCTACAATGAGCAGTTCTTC; CDR3 protein: CASSPRRLQGPRGSYNEQFF
clone size: -; CDR3 length: 12; D gene: -; V gene: TRBV28; J gene: TRBJ1-2; CDR3 DNA: TGTGCCAGCAGTTCTGGGGACTATGGCTACACCTTC; CDR3 protein: CASSSGDYGYTF
clone size: -; CDR3 length: 14; D gene: -; V gene: TRBV28; J gene: TRBJ1-1; CDR3 DNA: TGTGCCAGCAGTACCACAGGGAAGAGGTCTGAAGCTTTCTTT; CDR3 protein: CASSTTGKRSEAFF
clone size: -; CDR3 length: 15; D gene: -; V gene: TRBV25-1; J gene: TRBJ1-1; CDR3 DNA: TGTGCCAGCAGTGAGCCGCGCCAGGGATGGGATAAAGCTTTCTTT; CDR3 protein: CASSEPRQGWDKAFF
clone size: once; CDR3 length: 13; D gene: -; V gene: TRBV28; J gene: TRBJ2-3; CDR3 DNA: TGTGCCAGCAGGAAAGGGAAAACAGATACGCAGTATTTT; CDR3 protein: CASRKGKTDTQYF
clone size: -; CDR3 length: 15; D gene: -; V gene: TRBV5-1; J gene: TRBJ1-4; CDR3 DNA: TGCGCCAGCAGCTTGCAGGGGCGGTCTAATGAAAAACTGTTTTTT; CDR3 protein: CASSLQGRSNEKLFF
clone size: -; CDR3 length: 17; D gene: TRBD1; V gene: TRBV28; J gene: TRBJ1-6; CDR3 DNA: TGTGCCAGCAGTCCCCCGGACAGGATGAGGATTAGGTCACCCCTCCACTTT; CDR3 protein: CASSPPDRMRIRSPLHF
clone size: -; CDR3 length: 15; D gene: -; V gene: TRBV2; J gene: TRBJ2-2; CDR3 DNA: TGTGCCAGCAGCCTAGACGGTTCGGACACCGGGGAGCTGTTTTTT; CDR3 protein: CASSLDGSDTGELFF
clone size: -; CDR3 length: 13; D gene: -; V gene: TRBV7-6; J gene: TRBJ1-1; CDR3 DNA: TGTGCCAGCAGCTTAGGAAAGGTCACTGAAGCTTTCTTT; CDR3 protein: CASSLGKVTEAFF
clone size: -; CDR3 length: 13; D gene: -; V gene: TRBV30; J gene: TRBJ2-2; CDR3 DNA: TGTGCCTGGACGCGGGGATACACCGGGGAGCTGTTTTTT; CDR3 protein: CAWTRGYTGELFF
clone size: few; CDR3 length: 14; D gene: -; V gene: TRBV27; J gene: TRBJ2-7; CDR3 DNA: TGTGCCAGCAGTTTGGTGGGGTCCCTTTACGAGCAGTACTTC; CDR3 protein: CASSLVGSLYEQYF
clone size: -; CDR3 length: 14; D gene: -; V gene: TRBV5-1; J gene: TRBJ2-3; CDR3 DNA: TGCGCCAGCAGGTGGGAAGCGGGCACAGATACGCAGTATTTT; CDR3 protein: CASRWEAGTDTQYF
clone size: -; CDR3 length: 15; D gene: TRBD1; V gene: TRBV7-2; J gene: TRBJ1-3; CDR3 DNA: TGTGCCAGCAGCTTAGTAGGGACAGGGGAGGGCACCATATATTTT; CDR3 protein: CASSLVGTGEGTIYF
clone size: -; CDR3 length: 15; D gene: -; V gene: TRBV11-3; J gene: TRBJ2-3; CDR3 DNA: TGTGCCAGCAGCTTAGGGCTGCGGGGCGAAGACACGCAGTATTTT; CDR3 protein: CASSLGLRGEDTQYF
clone size: -; CDR3 length: 13; D gene: -; V gene: TRBV6-1; J gene: TRBJ2-2; CDR3 DNA: TGTGCCAGCAGGCCAGGAGTCACCGGGGAGCTGTTTTTT; CDR3 protein: CASRPGVTGELFF
clone size: -; CDR3 length: 14; D gene: -; V gene: TRBV7-9; J gene: TRBJ1-2; CDR3 DNA: TGTGCCAGCAGCTTAGTTTCAGGGAACTATGGCTACACCTTC; CDR3 protein: CASSLVSGNYGYTF
clone size: -; CDR3 length: 16; D gene: TRBD2; V gene: TRBV27; J gene: TRBJ2-2; CDR3 DNA: TGTGCCAGCAGTTCTCTAGCGGGGGGGCCCAACGGGGAGCTGTTTTTT; CDR3 protein: CASSSLAGGPNGELFF
clone size: -; CDR3 length: 14; D gene: -; V gene: TRBV19; J gene: TRBJ1-6; CDR3 DNA: TGTGCCAGTAGTATAGGAGGGGCAAATTCACCCCTCCACTTT; CDR3 protein: CASSIGGANSPLHF
clone size: -; CDR3 length: 17; D gene: -; V gene: TRBV27; J gene: TRBJ2-5; CDR3 DNA: TGTGCCAGCAGCAATAACCCCCGACAGCTTCTGGGGGAGACCCAGTACTTC; CDR3 protein: CASSNNPRQLLGETQYF
clone size: -; CDR3 length: 14; D gene: -; V gene: TRBV5-1; J gene: TRBJ1-5; CDR3 DNA: TGCGCCAGCAGCTTGGCAGGGAAGCATCAGCCCCAGCATTTT; CDR3 protein: CASSLAGKHQPQHF
clone size: -; CDR3 length: 13; D gene: -; V gene: TRBV7-8; J gene: TRBJ1-2; CDR3 DNA: TGTGCCAGCACCTCGGGAACCAACTATGGCTACACCTTC; CDR3 protein: CASTSGTNYGYTF
clone size: -; CDR3 length: 13; D gene: TRBD1; V gene: TRBV28; J gene: TRBJ1-2; CDR3 DNA: TGTGCCAGCAGTTTAGGACAGGGGTATGGCTACACCTTC; CDR3 protein: CASSLGQGYGYTF
clone size: few; CDR3 length: 15; D gene: -; V gene: TRBV4-1; J gene: TRBJ1-6; CDR3 DNA: TGCGCCAGCAGCCAAGTCGACAGGAGCCTTTCACCCCTCCACTTT; CDR3 protein: CASSQVDRSLSPLHF
clone size: -; CDR3 length: 15; D gene: TRBD2; V gene: TRBV6-1; J gene: TRBJ2-3; CDR3 DNA: TGTGCCAGCAGTCATAGCGGGGGGGCCACAGATACGCAGTATTTT; CDR3 protein: CASSHSGGATDTQYF
clone size: -; CDR3 length: 11; D gene: TRBD2; V gene: TRBV28; J gene: TRBJ2-1; CDR3 DNA: TGTGCCAGCCGGGGGGGGGCTGAGCAGTTCTTC; CDR3 protein: CASRGGAEQFF
clone size: -; CDR3 length: 18; D gene: TRBD1; V gene: TRBV23-1; J gene: TRBJ1-5; CDR3 DNA: TGCGCCAGCAGCCTGGGGACAGGGAACATGTATAGCAATCAGCCCCAGCATTTT; CDR3 protein: CASSLGTGNMYSNQPQHF
clone size: -; CDR3 length: 14; D gene: -; V gene: TRBV6-5; J gene: TRBJ1-6; CDR3 DNA: TGTGCCAGCAGTTACCACAAAGGGGTGGAACCCCTCCACTTT; CDR3 protein: CASSYHKGVEPLHF
clone size: -; CDR3 length: 14; D gene: TRBD1; V gene: TRBV18; J gene: TRBJ1-6; CDR3 DNA: TGTGCCAGCTCAATCGGACAGGGTAATTCACCCCTCCACTTT; CDR3 protein: CASSIGQGNSPLHF
clone size: -; CDR3 length: 15; D gene: -; V gene: TRBV5-1; J gene: TRBJ2-1; CDR3 DNA: TGCGCCAGCTCGCCTCGAGAAGCAGGCTCGAATGAGCAGTTCTTC; CDR3 protein: CASSPREAGSNEQFF
clone size: -; CDR3 length: 13; D gene: TRBD1; V gene: TRBV28; J gene: TRBJ1-3; CDR3 DNA: TGTGCCACCGCCGGACAGGGTGCGGACACCATATATTTT; CDR3 protein: CATAGQGADTIYF
clone size: -; CDR3 length: 14; D gene: TRBD1; V gene: TRBV28; J gene: TRBJ2-5; CDR3 DNA: TGTGCCAGCAGCCCGGGACAGGAACAAGAGACCCAGTACTTC; CDR3 protein: CASSPGQEQETQYF
clone size: -; CDR3 length: 12; D gene: -; V gene: TRBV28; J gene: TRBJ2-3; CDR3 DNA: TGTGCCAGCAGCATAAACACAGATACGCAGTATTTT; CDR3 protein: CASSINTDTQYF
clone size: -; CDR3 length: 12; D gene: -; V gene: TRBV28; J gene: TRBJ1-1; CDR3 DNA: TGTGCCAGCGGACCCGTAGGGTCTGAAGCTTTCTTT; CDR3 protein: CASGPVGSEAFF